The next 4 T cell receptor beta chains were all read from a single sample in a study of T cell responses to AZD1222 COVID-19 vaccine. TCRdb keeps only in-frame clones here, not all; method: immunoSEQ multiplex PCR. The sample consists of 97,000 or so clones, 80% to 95% of them appearing once. Here the sequenced sample was peripheral blood, taken 28 days after the second AZD1222 dose. The receptors come from an adult who received the AZD1222 COVID-19 vaccine.

The V gene is TRBV20-1, the J gene TRBJ1-1, with unresolved D. The CDR3 sequence is 12 residues long. V was pared by 3 bases and J by 4 bases, with 9 bases between. Germline assignment: CDR1 DFQATT and CDR2 SNEGSKA (reference sequence). CDR3 bases: TGCAGTGCTAGTGACCAACCCACTGAAGCTTTCTTT. It codes for CSASDQPTEAFF.

The rearrangement joins TRBV15 to TRBJ2-1, with a tentative D call TRBD2 (5 bases). The germline CDR1 and CDR2 sequences are LNHNV and YYDKDF (reference sequence). The germline V and J ends were trimmed by 4 bases and 9 bases, with 19 bases remaining between them. There are 15 residues in the CDR3. This chain's CDR3 is CATSINPRGAVEQFF. The CDR3 nucleotides are TGTGCCACCAGCATTAATCCCCGGGGAGCCGTTGAGCAGTTCTTC. The whole variable domain, remainder taken from reference TRBV15 and TRBJ2-1, is DAMVIQNPRYQVTQFGKPVTLSCSQTLNHNVMYWYQQKSSQAPKLLFHYYDKDFNNEADTPDNFQSRRPNTSFCFLDIRSPGLGDTAMYLCATSINPRGAVEQFFGPGTRLTVL.

Only one count was recorded for this clone. The chain carries TRBV5-1 and TRBJ1-1; D is unresolved. Deletions cut 0 bases from V and 1 base from J, with 7 bases between. This CDR3 is built from 14 residues. CDR1 is SGHRS and CDR2 is YFSETQ in the germline V gene. CDR3 loop: CASSLAGRNTEAFF. CDR3 sequence (DNA): TGCGCCAGCAGCTTGGCCGGCAGGAACACTGAAGCTTTCTTT.

Concerning this clone itself: The same CDR3 arises from other DNA sequences in this sample as well. The rearrangement links TRBV3-1 (or the pseudogene TRBV3-2) to TRBJ1-2; D gene unclear. CDR1 is LGHDT and CDR2 is YNNKEL in the germline V gene (reference sequence). The germline V and J ends were trimmed by 0 bases and 3 bases, with 5 bases remaining between them. The CDR3 has 13 residues. CDR3 DNA: TGTGCCAGCAGCCAAGAAGGGTACTATGGCTACACCTTC. Its translation is CASSQEGYYGYTF.